Below are 13 T cell receptor beta chains sequenced from a single sample in a study of blood T cell repertoires in COVID-19. Assay: immunoSEQ multiplex PCR; the TCRdb copy retains only in-frame clones and omits some. Of roughly 70,000 clones listed, under 85% are singletons. The sample comprised peripheral blood. All receptors come from a man in his 70s with acute or convalescent COVID-19.

The V and J genes are TRBV24-1 and TRBJ1-4; 7 nucleotides agree with TRBD1. The V gene's germline CDR1 is KGHDR and CDR2 SFDVKD. CDR3 length equals 14 residues. The junction had 4 bases not matched to a gene; V was cut back by 4 bases and J by 6 bases. CDR3: CATSDPGQDEKLFF. Written as DNA, the CDR3 is TGTGCCACCAGTGACCCCGGACAGGATGAAAAACTGTTTTTT.

J is TRBJ2-1 and V is TRBV4-1; D may be TRBD2 (5 bases). CDR1 MGHRA and CDR2 YSYEKL come from the germline V gene. With 1 base removed from V and 8 bases from J, the gap between germline ends came to 18 bases. The CDR3 is 16 residues long. The chain's CDR3 is CASSQVGEGRMYEQFF. The CDR3 region has the DNA TGCGCCAGCAGCCAAGTCGGAGAGGGCCGTATGTATGAGCAGTTCTTC.

This clone was detected a few times. This sequence joins TRBV24-1 and TRBJ2-7; 10 bases align to TRBD2. V shed 5 bases, J shed 1 base, and the junction held 4 bases outside the gene matches. Germline V gene sequence: CDR1 KGHDR, CDR2 SFDVKD. The CDR3 is 15 amino acids. The CDR3 region has the DNA TGTGCCACCAGTGGGGGGACTAGCGAATCCTACGAGCAGTACTTC. Protein: CATSGGTSESYEQYF.

Comment on this clone: A junction end diverges from the germline sequence, so it may reflect a read error. This chain uses TRBV28 with TRBJ1-1; TRBD1 agrees at 12 bases. The germline CDR1 and CDR2 sequences are MDHEN and SYDVKM. The CDR3 runs to 15 residues. The CDR3 here is CASSLPGTGGTKAFF. DNA for the CDR3: TGTGCCAGCAGTTTACCCGGGACAGGGGGCACTAAAGCTTTCTTT.

V usage is TRBV11-3 and J usage is TRBJ2-5, with D possibly being TRBD2 (6 bases). The germline V gene has CDR1 SGHNT and CDR2 YENEEA. The CDR3 covers 14 residues. V was trimmed by 5 bases and J by 4 bases, leaving 14 bases between them. CDR3 sequence: CASSRAEEGETQYF. The CDR3 DNA reads as TGTGCCAGCAGCCGAGCTGAGGAGGGAGAGACCCAGTACTTC.

The V call is TRBV28, the J call TRBJ2-3; 12 nucleotides align to TRBD2. The CDR3 extends over 21 amino acids. Germline V CDR1 and CDR2: MDHEN, SYDVKM. V lost 4 bases, J lost 2 bases, and 19 bases stayed unmatched. The CDR3 DNA follows: TGTGCCAGCAGTTCGAGACAGGGGCACGGACTAGCGGGGAGGGACACAGATACGCAGTATTTT. It encodes CASSSRQGHGLAGRDTDTQYF.

This chain joins TRBV5-1 and TRBJ2-2, with D perhaps matching TRBD1 (6 bases). V gave up 5 bases and J gave up 4 bases, with 12 bases separating them. The germline gives CDR1 SGHRS, CDR2 YFSETQ. The CDR3 has 14 residues. The CDR3 here is CASRYGQFTGELFF. The CDR3 region has the DNA TGCGCCAGCAGGTACGGACAGTTCACCGGGGAGCTGTTTTTT. The full variable domain, in which reference TRBV5-1 and TRBJ2-2 provide the parts outside the CDR3, is KAGVTQTPRYLIKTRGQQVTLSCSPISGHRSVSWYQQTPGQGLQFLFEYFSETQRNKGNFPGRFSGRQFSNSRSEMNVSTLELGDSALYLCASRYGQFTGELFFGEGSRLTVL.

This sequence joins TRBV7-2 and TRBJ2-7; perhaps TRBD2 as D (7 bases). V was pared by 2 bases and J by 6 bases, with 14 bases between. Germline V CDR1 and CDR2: SGHTA, FQGNSA. The CDR3 spans 14 residues. The CDR3 DNA sequence: TGTGCCAGCAGCTTATCGGGGGGCCCCCTCGAGCAGTACTTC. Protein product: CASSLSGGPLEQYF. The full variable domain, in which reference TRBV7-2 and TRBJ2-7 provide the parts outside the CDR3, is GAGVSQSPSNKVTEKGKDVELRCDPISGHTALYWYRQSLGQGLEFLIYFQGNSAPDKSGLPSDRFSAERTGGSVSTLTIQRTQQEDSAVYLCASSLSGGPLEQYFGPGTRLTVT.

This clone occurred a few times. V and J are TRBV12-2 and TRBJ2-4; TRBD2 was called by the table and not checked on the DNA. TRBV12-2 has pseudogene status. The CDR3 is 15 residues long. This CDR3 reads CASRLELGAKNIQYF. DNA of the CDR3: TGTGCAAGTCGCTTAGAGCTAGGTGCCAAAAACATTCAGTACTTC.

This chain joins TRBV2 and TRBJ2-1; 10 nucleotides line up with TRBD1. The trim removed 4 bases at V and 6 bases at J, leaving 6 bases unmatched. CDR1 and CDR2 from the germline V gene are SNHLY and FYNNEI. The CDR3 is made up of 15 amino acids. The CDR3 nucleotides are TGTGCCAGCAGTGGTCCGGGACAGGGGTTCAATGAGCAGTTCTTC. The encoded protein is CASSGPGQGFNEQFF.

The sample holds a few counts of this clone. CDR3 protein: CASSFAGAGTEAFF. DNA of the CDR3: TGCGCCAGCAGCTTCGCGGGGGCCGGCACTGAAGCTTTCTTT. V gene TRBV5-1 combines with J gene TRBJ1-1, with TRBD1 as a possible D gene (6 bases). This CDR3 comprises 14 residues. Germline V lookup: CDR1 SGHRS, CDR2 YFSETQ. V was trimmed by 2 bases and J by 4 bases, leaving 12 bases between them.

The chain has TRBV19 and TRBJ2-1; 7 bases fit TRBD2. Germline CDR1 and CDR2: LNHDA and SQIVND (reference sequence). V lost 4 bases to trimming and J lost 7 bases; unmatched junction nucleotides: 13. The CDR3 contains 16 residues. The CDR3 DNA sequence: TGTGCCAGTAGTAACCTTGGGGGAGGGCTCTATAATGAGCAGTTCTTC. This encodes CASSNLGGGLYNEQFF.

The CDR3 here is CASSESVLAKNIQYF. CDR3 DNA: TGTGCCAGCAGTGAATCGGTCTTAGCCAAAAACATTCAGTACTTC. The chain joins TRBV25-1 to TRBJ2-4; D unclear. With 1 base removed from V and 0 bases from J, the gap between germline ends came to 7 bases. The germline CDR1 and CDR2 sequences are MGHDK and SYGVNS. There are 15 residues in the CDR3.